This T cell receptor (beta chain) derives from a study of cytomegalovirus exposure and HLA in healthy donors. The study ran its PCR with 60 Vbeta and 13 Jbeta primers. TCRdb keeps only in-frame clones here, not all; method: immunoSEQ multiplex PCR. Found here are some 150,000 clones, around 72% of them singletons; the top ten hold around 15%. The CDR3 runs to 15 residues. CDR1 SGHKS and CDR2 YYEKEE come from the germline V gene (reference sequence). The V end was cut by 4 bases, the J end by 8 bases, with 18 bases between. The sequencing sample was made of PBMCs. The chain uses TRBV5-5 and TRBJ1-4; no definite D call. This clonotype originated in a human donor in good health. The CDR3 loop reads CASSSGAYLDEKLFF. Here the CDR3 DNA reads TGTGCCAGCAGCAGCGGAGCCTACTTGGACGAAAAACTGTTTTTT. The full variable domain, with the rest looked up from reference TRBV5-5 and TRBJ1-4, is DAGVTQSPTHLIKTRGQQVTLRCSPISGHKSVSWYQQVLGQGPQFIFQYYEKEERGRGNFPDRFSARQFPNYSSELNVNALLLGDSALYLCASSSGAYLDEKLFFGSGTQLSVL.